This entry concerns a single TCR beta chain. What it binds is not known. The germline V gene encodes CDR1 SGDLS and CDR2 YYNGEE. The CDR3 is 15 residues long. The V gene lost 0 bases and the J gene lost 0 bases, with 7 bases spanning the gap. The entry originates in a study of T cell responses to AZD1222 COVID-19 vaccine. Study-level points and caveats: Possibly, clonal diversity was underestimated; donors were largely white British and included more females. Unmutated regions of variants are reportedly targeted by nearly half of spike-specific TCRs.

Produced via immunoSEQ multiplex PCR; TCRdb's table is partial and in-frame only. Of 97,000 or so clones detected, about 89% appear once; the ten largest clones hold around 8.6%. This clonotype originated in an adult who received the AZD1222 COVID-19 vaccine. Material: peripheral blood, obtained 28 days after the second AZD1222 dose. The chain couples TRBV9 to TRBJ2-1, with D perhaps matching TRBD2 (6 bases). CDR3 sequence (DNA): TGTGCCAGCAGCGTAGCGGGGGACTCCTACAATGAGCAGTTCTTC. Translation gives CASSVAGDSYNEQFF. The full variable domain, in which reference TRBV9 and TRBJ2-1 provide the parts outside the CDR3, is DSGVTQTPKHLITATGQRVTLRCSPRSGDLSVYWYQQSLDQGLQFLIQYYNGEERAKGNILERFSAQQFPDLHSELNLSSLELGDSALYFCASSVAGDSYNEQFFGPGTRLTVL.